The source of this T cell receptor (beta chain) is a study of cytomegalovirus exposure and HLA in healthy donors. PCR employed 60 Vbeta and 13 Jbeta primers. Some clones are missing from TCRdb's copy, which holds only in-frame ones; the method was immunoSEQ multiplex PCR. The sample contains some 96,000 clones, roughly 80% of which appear only once. Study-level findings and limits: The study had only CMV serostatus as immune exposure information. Evidence from a later analysis indicated that most CMV-associated TCR beta chains looked HLA-restricted.

V lost 0 bases and J 1 base, leaving 8 bases between the germline ends. The germline V gene encodes CDR1 SGHRS and CDR2 YFSETQ. The CDR3 totals 14 residues. Of note for this clone: The antigen remains undetermined.

Specimen: PBMCs. The chain couples TRBV5-1 to TRBJ2-7; D gene uncertain. This clonotype was sampled from a middle-aged man in good health and CMV-seropositive. The CDR3 loop reads CASSLVTTSYEQYF. The CDR3 DNA is TGCGCCAGCAGCTTGGTTACTACTTCCTACGAGCAGTACTTC.